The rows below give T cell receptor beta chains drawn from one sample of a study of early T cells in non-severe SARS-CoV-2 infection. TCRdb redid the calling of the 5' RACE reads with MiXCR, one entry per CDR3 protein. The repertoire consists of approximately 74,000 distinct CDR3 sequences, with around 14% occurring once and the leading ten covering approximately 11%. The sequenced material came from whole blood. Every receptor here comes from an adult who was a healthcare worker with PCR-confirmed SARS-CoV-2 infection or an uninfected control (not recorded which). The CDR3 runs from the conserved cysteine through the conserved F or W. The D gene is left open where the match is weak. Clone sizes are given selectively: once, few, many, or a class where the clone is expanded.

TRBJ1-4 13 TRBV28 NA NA TGTGCCAGCAGTCCCCCCGGGGAGGGAAAACTGTTTTTT CASSPPGEGKLFF
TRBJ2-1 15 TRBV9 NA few TGTGCCAGCAGCGTAGGGGACCTAGATGGCGATGAGCAGTTCTTC CASSVGDLDGDEQFF
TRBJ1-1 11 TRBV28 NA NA TGTGCCAGCAACATGGGGACTGAAGCTTTCTTT CASNMGTEAFF
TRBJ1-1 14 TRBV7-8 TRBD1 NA TGTGCCAGCAGCTTCGGGGGACAGCGGAGTGAAGCTTTCTTT CASSFGGQRSEAFF
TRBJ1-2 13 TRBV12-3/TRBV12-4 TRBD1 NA TGTGCCAGCAGTACGGGACAGGGGAATGGCTACACCTTC CASSTGQGNGYTF
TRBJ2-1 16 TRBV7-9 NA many TGTGCCAGCAGCTTAGAGACTCAGAGCTCCTACAATGAGCAGTTCTTC CASSLETQSSYNEQFF
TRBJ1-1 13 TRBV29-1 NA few TGCAGCGTTGGGGGACACTCGAACACTGAAGCTTTCTTT CSVGGHSNTEAFF
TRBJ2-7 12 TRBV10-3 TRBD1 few TGTGCCGTTCAAAGACAGGGCAACGAGCAGTACTTC CAVQRQGNEQYF
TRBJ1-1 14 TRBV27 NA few TGTGCCAGCAGTTTAACGCGGGTAAACACTGAAGCTTTCTTT CASSLTRVNTEAFF
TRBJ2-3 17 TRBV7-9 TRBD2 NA TGTGCCAGCAGCTTAGGTCGGGCTAGCGGACTAACAGATACGCAGTATTTT CASSLGRASGLTDTQYF
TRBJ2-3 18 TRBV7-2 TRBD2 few TGTGCCAGCAGCAAAAAACCGGGACTAGCGGGTCTAGCCGATACGCAGTATTTT CASSKKPGLAGLADTQYF
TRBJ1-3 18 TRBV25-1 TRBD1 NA TGTGCCAGCAGTGCGGCCCTCGGGACAGGCAGCTCTGGAAACACCATATATTTT CASSAALGTGSSGNTIYF
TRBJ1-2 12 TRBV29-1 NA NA TGCAGCGCCTTCACAGGCAGCCAGGGCTACACCTTC CSAFTGSQGYTF
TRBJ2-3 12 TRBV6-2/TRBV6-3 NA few TGTGCCAGCATGGACTTCACAGATACGCAGTATTTT CASMDFTDTQYF
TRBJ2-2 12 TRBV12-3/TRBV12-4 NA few TGTGCCACCACCTGGGGAACCGGGGAGCTGTTTTTT CATTWGTGELFF